This T cell receptor beta chain was sequenced for a study of cytomegalovirus exposure and HLA in healthy donors. Study outcomes and limitations: Common viral pathogens (according to a later analysis) appeared linked to several of the most significant clusters.

Points on this clone: Its antigen is undetermined.

PCR involved 60 Vbeta and 13 Jbeta primers. TCRdb's copy holds only in-frame clones and misses some; the assay was immunoSEQ multiplex PCR. Of 250,000 to 350,000 clones in the sample, around 80% are singletons; the top ten hold less than 0.4%. The germline V gene has CDR1 MNHNS and CDR2 SASEGT. Trimming removed 6 bases from V and 7 bases from J; junction bases left unmatched: 5. This CDR3 is 14 amino acids long. This cohort consisted of healthy bone marrow donors. This TCR was sampled from a girl aged 2-10 years in good health and CMV-seronegative. The specimen sequenced was PBMCs. The rearrangement joins TRBV6-1 to TRBJ1-4; TRBD1 agrees at 10 bases. The CDR3 DNA follows: TGTGCCAGCAGGTGGGGACAGGGGACTGAAAAACTGTTTTTT. Translating it yields CASRWGQGTEKLFF.